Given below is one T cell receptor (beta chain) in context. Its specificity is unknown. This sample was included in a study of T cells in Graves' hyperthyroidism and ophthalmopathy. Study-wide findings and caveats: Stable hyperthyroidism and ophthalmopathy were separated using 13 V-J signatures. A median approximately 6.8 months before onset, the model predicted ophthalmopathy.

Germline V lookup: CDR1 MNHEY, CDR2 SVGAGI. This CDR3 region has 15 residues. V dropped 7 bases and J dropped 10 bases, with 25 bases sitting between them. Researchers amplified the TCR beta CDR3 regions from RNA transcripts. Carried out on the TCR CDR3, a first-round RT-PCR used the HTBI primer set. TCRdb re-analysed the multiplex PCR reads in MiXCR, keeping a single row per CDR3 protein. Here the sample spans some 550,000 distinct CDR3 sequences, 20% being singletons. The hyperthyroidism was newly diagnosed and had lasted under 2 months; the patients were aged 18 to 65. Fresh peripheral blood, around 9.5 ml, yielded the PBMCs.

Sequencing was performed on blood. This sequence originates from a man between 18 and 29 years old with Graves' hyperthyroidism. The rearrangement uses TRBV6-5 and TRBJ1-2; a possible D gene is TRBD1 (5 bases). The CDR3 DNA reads TGTGCCAGCATTTTGAGGGGCTCTAGCCCTCGGGACTACACCTTC. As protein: CASILRGSSPRDYTF.